This T cell receptor (beta chain) was found in a study of shared T cell receptors in the human thymus. TCRdb's copy holds only in-frame clones and misses some; the assay was immunoSEQ multiplex PCR. The sample includes under 450,000 clones, more than 85% of them seen just once. The CDR3 contains 13 residues. Trimming removed 0 bases at V and 4 bases at J, with 7 bases between. CDR1 is SGHDT, CDR2 YYEEEE, per germline. V usage is TRBV5-6 and J usage is TRBJ1-2; D is undetermined. Sequenced input: thymocytes. This receptor was taken from a human donor. The CDR3 loop reads CASSLGTSYGYTF. CDR3 sequence (DNA): TGTGCCAGCAGCTTGGGGACGTCCTATGGCTACACCTTC.